These 25 T cell receptor beta chains came from one sample sequenced in a study of blood T cell repertoires in COVID-19. Libraries were prepared by immunoSEQ multiplex PCR; TCRdb keeps only in-frame clonotypes and omits some of them. The repertoire consists of 120,000 or so clones, with around 87% occurring once and the leading ten covering approximately 30%. Sequencing was done on a sample of peripheral blood. Receptor source: a man in his 70s with active or convalescent COVID-19.

This chain uses TRBV27 with TRBJ2-5; 13 bases agree with TRBD2. Per the germline V gene, CDR1 is MNHEY and CDR2 is SMNVEV (reference sequence). The CDR3 is made up of 17 amino acids. V was pared by 5 bases and J by 0 bases, with 6 bases of the junction left unmatched. The CDR3 loop is CASSPRTSGSYQETQYF. In DNA form, the CDR3 reads TGTGCCAGCAGTCCCCGGACTAGCGGGAGTTACCAAGAGACCCAGTACTTC.

The rearrangement uses TRBV5-5 and TRBJ1-5; a possible D gene is TRBD1 (6 bases). V gave up 0 bases and J gave up 0 bases, with 10 bases separating them. The germline V gene has CDR1 SGHKS and CDR2 YYEKEE (reference sequence). The length of the CDR3 is 16 residues. The CDR3 bases are TGTGCCAGCAGCTTGGGTCAGGGGTCTAGCAATCAGCCCCAGCATTTT. Translated: CASSLGQGSSNQPQHF.

The chain uses TRBV19 and TRBJ1-1, with 7 bases fitting TRBD1. The trim removed 10 bases at V and 4 bases at J, leaving 12 bases unmatched. The CDR3 consists of 14 residues. Germline CDR1 LNHDA, CDR2 SQIVND (reference sequence). In nucleotides, the CDR3 is TGTGCCACCCGGACCAAACCAGGGGGCACTGAAGCTTTCTTT. This codes for CATRTKPGGTEAFF.

This clone was picked up one time. The CDR3 sequence is CASSFANRGQDYGYTF. The CDR3 DNA reads as TGTGCCAGCAGTTTCGCCAACAGGGGGCAAGACTATGGCTACACCTTC. The chain combines TRBV28 with TRBJ1-2, with 9 bases that match TRBD1. The CDR3 is made up of 16 amino acids. Trimming took 3 bases from V and 3 from J; bases not matched to a gene: 8. Germline CDR1 and CDR2: MDHEN and SYDVKM.

The J gene is TRBJ1-3, the V gene TRBV19, with TRBD1 matching 8 bases. Looked up from germline, CDR1 is LNHDA and CDR2 is SQIVND (reference sequence). CDR3 length: 15 amino acids. The junction had 5 bases not matched to a gene; V was cut back by 5 bases and J by 2 bases. Written as DNA, the CDR3 is TGTGCCAGTAGTTCCGGACAGGGACCTGGAAACACCATATATTTT. Residues: CASSSGQGPGNTIYF.

The chain combines TRBV9 with TRBJ2-1; D remains unclear. The CDR3 is made up of 15 amino acids. The V gene's germline CDR1 is SGDLS and CDR2 YYNGEE. The V gene lost 3 bases and the J gene lost 4 bases, with 14 bases spanning the gap. Here the CDR3 reads CASSASVNEYNEQFF. The CDR3 DNA reads TGTGCCAGCAGCGCTTCCGTTAACGAGTACAATGAGCAGTTCTTC.

The chain employs TRBV16 and TRBJ2-3, with D unclear. V was pared by 0 bases and J by 0 bases, with 10 bases between. Germline CDR1 is KGHSY and CDR2 is FQNENV. CDR3 length equals 16 residues. The CDR3 DNA follows: TGTGCCAGCAGCCAATCGCCGCGTGGTAGCACAGATACGCAGTATTTT. It encodes CASSQSPRGSTDTQYF.

V and J are TRBV28 and TRBJ1-2; D possibly corresponds to TRBD1 (6 bases). CDR1 is MDHEN, CDR2 SYDVKM, per germline. The CDR3 has 16 amino acids. Trimming pared 5 bases from V and 3 bases from J, leaving 19 bases between. CDR3 DNA: TGTGCCAGCAGTCCCCACCCAGGGGAGCACTACTATGGCTACACCTTC. As protein: CASSPHPGEHYYGYTF.

This CDR3 is CASSFDVGGPYEQYF. The CDR3 bases are TGTGCCAGCAGCTTCGACGTGGGAGGCCCTTACGAGCAGTACTTC. This chain links TRBV7-2 with TRBJ2-7, with a weak D call TRBD2 (6 bases). This CDR3 region has 15 residues. Per germline, CDR1 SGHTA and CDR2 FQGNSA. V lost 3 bases and J lost 4, with 16 bases in between.

The chain has TRBV4-1 and TRBJ1-5; weak D call: TRBD1 (6 bases). Trimming shortened V by 0 bases and J by 7 bases, and 13 bases separated the two germline ends. From germline, CDR1 is MGHRA and CDR2 YSYEKL. The CDR3 runs to 15 residues. The CDR3 DNA reads TGCGCCAGCAGCCAAGATGGGGGCGGTTTACAGCCCCAGCATTTT. Amino acids: CASSQDGGGLQPQHF.

The chain has TRBV30 and TRBJ2-2; unclear D gene. Germline-derived CDR1 and CDR2 are GTSNPN and SVGIG (reference sequence). CDR3 size: 16 residues. V lost 2 bases and J 4 bases, leaving 17 bases between the germline ends. CDR3 coding DNA: TGTGCCTGGAGTAAGAAGTCTAGTGGCTCCACCGGGGAGCTGTTTTTT. It codes for CAWSKKSSGSTGELFF.

The V call is TRBV12-3 or TRBV12-4, the J call TRBJ1-1, with 8 nucleotides matching TRBD1. CDR3 length: 13 amino acids. The J segment lost 7 bases and the V segment lost 6 bases, leaving 7 bases of the junction unmatched. The CDR3 reads CASRNRQGSEAFF. The CDR3 DNA is TGTGCCAGCAGGAATCGACAGGGGAGTGAAGCTTTCTTT.

This chain links TRBV24-1 with TRBJ2-1, with TRBD1 matching 8 bases. This CDR3 has 17 amino acids. With V trimmed by 2 bases and J by 4 bases, 9 bases remained unmatched. In germline, CDR1 is KGHDR, CDR2 SFDVKD. The CDR3 nucleotides read TGTGCCACCAGTGATTCCCTGCGGGGACAGGCATACAATGAGCAGTTCTTC. This sequence encodes CATSDSLRGQAYNEQFF.

The CDR3 sequence: CSVRGSDRYINEQFF. For the CDR3, the DNA is TGCAGCGTCAGGGGGTCGGACAGGTACATCAATGAGCAGTTCTTC. The V gene is TRBV29-1, the J gene TRBJ2-1; TRBD1 matches 7 bases. There are 15 residues in the CDR3. Losses at the gene ends were 6 bases for V and 6 bases for J; bases not matched to a gene: 14. Germline CDR1 is SQVTM and CDR2 is ANQGSEA.

This clone appeared a single time. The chain carries TRBV7-6 and TRBJ2-7, with 9 bases that match TRBD1. With 6 bases clipped from V and 5 bases from J, the junction kept 11 bases outside the gene matches. There are 15 residues in the CDR3. The germline V gene has CDR1 SGHVS and CDR2 FNYEAQ. CDR3 in amino acids: CASSPSGQGRDEQYF. The CDR3 bases are TGTGCCAGCAGTCCCTCGGGACAGGGTAGGGACGAGCAGTACTTC.

The chain carries TRBV19 and TRBJ1-5, with D possibly being TRBD1 (5 bases). Trimming shortened V by 8 bases and J by 2 bases, and 19 bases separated the two germline ends. The V gene's germline CDR1 is LNHDA and CDR2 SQIVND (reference sequence). The CDR3 sequence is 16 residues long. DNA of the CDR3: TGTGCCAGTGCTGGTCAGGGCCAGGGCGGCAATCAGCCCCAGCATTTT. This codes for CASAGQGQGGNQPQHF.

The chain uses TRBV9 and TRBJ1-2; TRBD1 matches 9 bases. CDR1 is SGDLS, CDR2 YYNGEE, per germline. The V gene end was trimmed by 3 bases and the J gene end by 0 bases; junction bases not matched to a gene: 9. CDR3 length equals 17 residues. The CDR3 DNA sequence: TGTGCCAGCAGCGCCGGGACAGGGCAGGTCGCTAACTATGGCTACACCTTC. It codes for CASSAGTGQVANYGYTF. Together with reference TRBV9 and TRBJ1-2, the CDR3 gives the full variable domain: DSGVTQTPKHLITATGQRVTLRCSPRSGDLSVYWYQQSLDQGLQFLIQYYNGEERAKGNILERFSAQQFPDLHSELNLSSLELGDSALYFCASSAGTGQVANYGYTFGSGTRLTVV.

This clone occurred once. This rearrangement joins TRBV15 to TRBJ2-1, with TRBD2 matching over 7 bases. The CDR3 has 15 residues. The germline gives CDR1 LNHNV, CDR2 YYDKDF (reference sequence). V trimming: 5 bases; J trimming: 2 bases; junction bases outside the gene matches: 6. CDR3 region: CATSAGTTTYNEQFF. The DNA for the CDR3 is TGTGCCACCAGCGCCGGGACTACGACCTACAATGAGCAGTTCTTC.

The J gene is TRBJ2-1, the V gene TRBV11-3; D is perhaps TRBD2 (5 bases). The CDR3 covers 16 residues. Trimming stripped 1 base from V and 3 bases from J, with 13 bases between. Germline-derived CDR1 and CDR2 are SGHNT and YENEEA. The CDR3 protein is CASSLASGSVYNEQFF. The DNA of the CDR3 is TGTGCCAGCAGCTTAGCCAGCGGAAGCGTCTACAATGAGCAGTTCTTC.

This clone was detected only a few times. The CDR3: CASSRPGLPETQYF. The DNA of the CDR3 is TGTGCCAGCAGCCGTCCAGGACTTCCAGAGACCCAGTACTTC. This sequence joins TRBV7-2 and TRBJ2-5; possibly TRBD2 for D (5 bases). The CDR3 has 14 amino acids. Germline assignment: CDR1 SGHTA and CDR2 FQGNSA. Deletions cut 5 bases from V and 4 bases from J, with 14 bases between.

The chain uses TRBV28 and TRBJ1-6; 7 bases are shared with TRBD1. The germline V gene encodes CDR1 MDHEN and CDR2 SYDVKM. V shed 6 bases and J 4 bases; nucleotides not matched to a gene: 9. This CDR3 is built from 16 residues. The CDR3 is CASSSGTAGYNSPLHF. The CDR3 DNA reads as TGTGCCAGCAGCTCTGGGACAGCCGGATATAATTCACCCCTCCACTTT.

The rearrangement joins TRBV5-1 to TRBJ2-1; TRBD2 matches 10 bases. The CDR3 is made up of 15 amino acids. The V gene's germline CDR1 is SGHRS and CDR2 YFSETQ. The J segment lost 2 bases and the V segment lost 5 bases, leaving 4 bases of the junction unmatched. The CDR3 DNA follows: TGCGCCAGCAGTTTAGCGGGAGGCACCTACAATGAGCAGTTCTTC. Its translation: CASSLAGGTYNEQFF.

This chain links TRBV2 with TRBJ2-1, with 7 bases lining up with TRBD2. V lost 2 bases to trimming and J lost 3 bases; unmatched junction nucleotides: 7. CDR1 is SNHLY, CDR2 FYNNEI, per germline. The CDR3 loop spans 16 amino acids. For the CDR3, the DNA is TGTGCCAGCAGTGAAAGGCCGAGCGGGAACTACAATGAGCAGTTCTTC. Its translation: CASSERPSGNYNEQFF.

The chain couples TRBV12-3 or TRBV12-4 to TRBJ1-2; D is undetermined. V lost 9 bases and J 5 bases, leaving 13 bases between the germline ends. The CDR3 length is 12 residues. The CDR3 sequence: CASLRFGYGYTF. The CDR3 region has the DNA TGTGCCAGTCTGAGGTTCGGGTATGGCTACACCTTC.

The chain couples TRBV28 to TRBJ1-2, with 10 bases lining up with TRBD1. Germline V gene data show CDR1 as MDHEN and CDR2 as SYDVKM. This CDR3 spans 14 amino acids. The V segment lost 5 bases and the J segment 8 bases; nucleotides outside the gene matches: 8. The chain's CDR3 is CASSLTGQGTGYTF. CDR3 sequence (DNA): TGTGCCAGCAGTCTAACGGGACAGGGGACGGGCTACACCTTC.